This entry describes one TCR beta chain. RNA transcripts were the template for amplifying TCR beta CDR3 regions. With the HTBI primer set, the TCR CDR3 went through a first round of RT-PCR. TCRdb analysed the multiplex PCR reads with MiXCR anew, one entry per CDR3 protein. Of 400,000 or so distinct CDR3 sequences listed, around 15% are singletons. The sample originates from a study of T cells in Graves' hyperthyroidism and ophthalmopathy. The V end was cut by 3 bases, the J end by 0 bases, with 12 bases between. Per the germline V gene, CDR1 is SEHNR and CDR2 is FQNEAQ (reference sequence). CDR3 length: 15 amino acids.

Specimen: blood. The rearrangement links TRBV7-9 to TRBJ2-7, with no clear D. The sequence was collected from a man aged 45-65 years with Graves' ophthalmopathy. The CDR3 here is CASSFSFDNSYEQYF. CDR3 sequence (DNA): TGTGCCAGCAGCTTTAGTTTCGACAACTCCTACGAGCAGTACTTC. The entire variable domain, with the rest obtained from reference TRBV7-9 and TRBJ2-7, is as follows: DTGVSQNPRHKITKRGQNVTFRCDPISEHNRLYWYRQTLGQGPEFLTYFQNEAQLEKSRLLSDRFSAERPKGSFSTLEIQRTEQGDSAMYLCASSFSFDNSYEQYFGPGTRLTVT.